The rows below give T cell receptor beta chains drawn from one sample of a study of blood T cell repertoires in COVID-19. Here immunoSEQ multiplex PCR was the method, and the copy in TCRdb shows in-frame clones only, minus some. The table records 250,000 to 350,000 clones, about nine tenths of them present only once. The sequenced material came from peripheral blood. Every receptor here comes from a woman between 40 and 55 years old who had recovered from COVID-19. Both conserved end residues are part of each CDR3. A D gene is named only where the DNA matches it firmly. Size tells how often a clone was seen (once, few, many) or the class of an expanded clone, and some rows leave it out.

j_call d_call clone_size v_call cdr3_aa cdr3_nt
TRBJ2-7 - - TRBV27 CASSHAGSYYEQYF TGTGCCAGCAGTCACGCGGGGTCTTACTACGAGCAGTACTTC
TRBJ2-7 - once TRBV19 CARVVGTAF TGTGCCAGAGTTGTAGGGACTGCGTTC
TRBJ2-1 TRBD2 - TRBV6-2/TRBV6-3 CASSSYTPGWTSVDNEQFF TGTGCCAGCAGTAGTTACACCCCCGGTTGGACTAGCGTGGACAATGAGCAGTTCTTC
TRBJ1-2 TRBD1 - TRBV5-1 CASSLTGTAYGYTF TGCGCCAGCAGCTTAACCGGGACAGCCTATGGCTACACCTTC
TRBJ2-2 TRBD1 - TRBV28 CASSPPGQGSTGELFF TGTGCCAGCAGTCCCCCGGGACAGGGTTCCACCGGGGAGCTGTTTTTT
TRBJ1-1 TRBD1 once TRBV12-3/TRBV12-4 CASSPGQGLEAFF TGTGCCAGCAGTCCAGGACAGGGGCTTGAAGCTTTCTTT
TRBJ2-6 - - TRBV5-1 CASSLGESGANVLTF TGCGCCAGCAGCTTGGGAGAATCTGGGGCCAACGTCCTGACTTTC
TRBJ2-3 TRBD2 - TRBV5-4 CASSVELAVPTDTQYF TGTGCCAGCAGCGTCGAACTAGCGGTACCCACAGATACGCAGTATTTT
TRBJ2-7 - - TRBV3-1/TRBV3-2 CASSQVGASAYEQYF TGTGCCAGCAGCCAAGTTGGAGCCAGCGCCTACGAGCAGTACTTC
TRBJ1-5 TRBD1 - TRBV27 CASSVQGAVQPQHF TGTGCCAGCAGTGTACAGGGGGCGGTTCAGCCCCAGCATTTT
TRBJ1-6 - - TRBV25-1 CASSDVGDSPLHF TGTGCCAGCAGTGATGTCGGGGATTCACCCCTCCACTTT
TRBJ2-3 - - TRBV7-9 CASSFPANYTDTQYF TGTGCCAGCAGCTTCCCAGCGAATTACACAGATACGCAGTATTTT
TRBJ1-1 - - TRBV1 CTSSQDRGRTEAFF TGCACCAGCAGCCAAGATAGGGGTCGGACTGAAGCTTTCTTT
TRBJ2-7 - - TRBV5-5 CASSFDTSSNYEQYF TGTGCCAGCAGTTTTGACACGTCATCGAACTACGAGCAGTACTTC
TRBJ2-2 - - TRBV18 CASSPFAEPNTGELFF TGTGCCAGCTCACCATTCGCAGAACCGAACACCGGGGAGCTGTTTTTT
TRBJ2-7 - once TRBV7-2 CASSPQSGPYEQYF TGTGCCAGCAGCCCCCAAAGCGGACCCTACGAGCAGTACTTC